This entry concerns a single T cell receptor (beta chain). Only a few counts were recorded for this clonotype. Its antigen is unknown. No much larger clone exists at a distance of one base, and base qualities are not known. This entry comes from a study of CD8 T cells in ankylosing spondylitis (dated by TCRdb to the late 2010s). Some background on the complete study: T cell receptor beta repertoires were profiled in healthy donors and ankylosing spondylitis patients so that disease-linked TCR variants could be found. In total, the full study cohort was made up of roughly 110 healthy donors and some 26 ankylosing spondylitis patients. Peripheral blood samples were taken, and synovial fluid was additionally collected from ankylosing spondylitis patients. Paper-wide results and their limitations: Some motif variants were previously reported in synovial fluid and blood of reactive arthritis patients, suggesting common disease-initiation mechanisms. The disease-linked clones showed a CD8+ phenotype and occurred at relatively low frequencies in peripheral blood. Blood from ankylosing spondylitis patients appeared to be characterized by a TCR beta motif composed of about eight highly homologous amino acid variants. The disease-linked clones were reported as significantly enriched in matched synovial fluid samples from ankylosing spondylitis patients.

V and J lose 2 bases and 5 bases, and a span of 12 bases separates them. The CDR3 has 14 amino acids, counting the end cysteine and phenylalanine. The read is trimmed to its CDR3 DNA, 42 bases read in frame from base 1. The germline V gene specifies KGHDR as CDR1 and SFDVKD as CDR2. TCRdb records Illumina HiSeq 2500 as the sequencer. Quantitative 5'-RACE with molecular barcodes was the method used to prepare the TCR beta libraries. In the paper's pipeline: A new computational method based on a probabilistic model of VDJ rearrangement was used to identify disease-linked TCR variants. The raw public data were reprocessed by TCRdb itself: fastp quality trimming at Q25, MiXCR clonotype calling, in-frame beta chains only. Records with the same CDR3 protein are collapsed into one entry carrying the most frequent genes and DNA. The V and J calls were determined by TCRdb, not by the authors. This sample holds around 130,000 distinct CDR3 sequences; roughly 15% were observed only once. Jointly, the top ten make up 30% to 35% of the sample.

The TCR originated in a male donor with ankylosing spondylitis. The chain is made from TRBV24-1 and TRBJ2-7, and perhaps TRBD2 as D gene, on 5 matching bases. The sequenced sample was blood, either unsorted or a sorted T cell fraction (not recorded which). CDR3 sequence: CATSDSGVSDEQYF. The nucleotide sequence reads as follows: TGTGCCACCAGTGATTCCGGGGTATCCGACGAGCAGTACTTC.